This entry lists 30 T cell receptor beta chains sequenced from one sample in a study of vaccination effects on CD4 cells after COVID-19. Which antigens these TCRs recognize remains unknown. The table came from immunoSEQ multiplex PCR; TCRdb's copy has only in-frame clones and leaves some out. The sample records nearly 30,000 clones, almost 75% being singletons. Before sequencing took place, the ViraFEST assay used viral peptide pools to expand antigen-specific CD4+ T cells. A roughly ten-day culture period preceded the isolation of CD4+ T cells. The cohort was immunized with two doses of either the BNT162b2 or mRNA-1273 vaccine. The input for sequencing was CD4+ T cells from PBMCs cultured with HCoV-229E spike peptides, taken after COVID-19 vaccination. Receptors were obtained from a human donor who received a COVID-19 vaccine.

The CDR3 reads CASSQDMEAQYF. DNA of the CDR3: TGTGCCAGCAGCCAAGATATGGAGGCCCAGTACTTC. The V gene is TRBV3-1 (or the pseudogene TRBV3-2), the J gene TRBJ2-5; D might be TRBD2 (5 bases). The CDR3 extends over 12 amino acids. Trimming removed 0 bases at V and 9 bases at J, with 8 bases between. Per germline, CDR1 LGHDT and CDR2 YNNKEL (reference sequence).

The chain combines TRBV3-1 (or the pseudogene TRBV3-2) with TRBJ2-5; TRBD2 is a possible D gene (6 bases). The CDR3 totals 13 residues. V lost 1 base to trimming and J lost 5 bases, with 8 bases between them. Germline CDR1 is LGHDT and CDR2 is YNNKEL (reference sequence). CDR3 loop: CASSQGRGETQYF. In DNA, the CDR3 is TGTGCCAGCAGCCAAGGGCGGGGTGAGACCCAGTACTTC.

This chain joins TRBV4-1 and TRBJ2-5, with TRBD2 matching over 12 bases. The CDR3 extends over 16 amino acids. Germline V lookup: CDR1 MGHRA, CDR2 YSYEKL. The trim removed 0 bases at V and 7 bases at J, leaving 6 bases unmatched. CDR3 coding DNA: TGCGCCAGCAGCCAAGATGCGGCTAGCGGGAGGGGGACCCAGTACTTC. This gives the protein CASSQDAASGRGTQYF.

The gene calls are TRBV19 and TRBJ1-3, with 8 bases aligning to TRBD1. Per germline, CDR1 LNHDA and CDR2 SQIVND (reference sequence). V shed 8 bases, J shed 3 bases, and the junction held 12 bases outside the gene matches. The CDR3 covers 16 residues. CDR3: CASQRLTGTGGNTIYF. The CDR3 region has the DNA TGTGCCAGTCAAAGACTGACCGGGACAGGTGGAAACACCATATATTTT. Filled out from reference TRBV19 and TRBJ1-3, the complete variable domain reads DGGITQSPKYLFRKEGQNVTLSCEQNLNHDAMYWYRQDPGQGLRLIYYSQIVNDFQKGDIAEGYSVSREKKESFPLTVTSAQKNPTAFYLCASQRLTGTGGNTIYFGEGSWLTVV.

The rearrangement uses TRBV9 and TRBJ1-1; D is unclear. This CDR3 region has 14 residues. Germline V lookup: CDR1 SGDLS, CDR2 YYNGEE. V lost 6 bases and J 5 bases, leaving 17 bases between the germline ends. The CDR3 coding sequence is TGTGCCAGCAACCCTACGGGAGGGCCAACTGAAGCTTTCTTT. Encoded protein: CASNPTGGPTEAFF.

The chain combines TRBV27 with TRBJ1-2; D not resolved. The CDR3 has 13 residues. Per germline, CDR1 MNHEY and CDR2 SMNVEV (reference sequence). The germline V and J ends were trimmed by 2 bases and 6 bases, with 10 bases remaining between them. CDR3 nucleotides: TGTGCCAGCAGTTTAAAGGGAGCGGATGGCTACACCTTC. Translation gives CASSLKGADGYTF.

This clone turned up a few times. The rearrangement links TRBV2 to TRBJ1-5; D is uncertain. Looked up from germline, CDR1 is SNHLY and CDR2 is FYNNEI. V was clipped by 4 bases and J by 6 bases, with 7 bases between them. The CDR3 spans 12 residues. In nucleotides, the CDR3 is TGTGCCAGCAGTGTTGAGGCTCAGCCCCAGCATTTT. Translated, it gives CASSVEAQPQHF.

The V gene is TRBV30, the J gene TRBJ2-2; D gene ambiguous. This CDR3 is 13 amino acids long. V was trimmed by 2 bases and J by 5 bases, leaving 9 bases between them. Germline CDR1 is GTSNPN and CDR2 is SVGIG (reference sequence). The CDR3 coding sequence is TGTGCCTGGAGTTTTAGGGTTACCGGGGAGCTGTTTTTT. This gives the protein CAWSFRVTGELFF.

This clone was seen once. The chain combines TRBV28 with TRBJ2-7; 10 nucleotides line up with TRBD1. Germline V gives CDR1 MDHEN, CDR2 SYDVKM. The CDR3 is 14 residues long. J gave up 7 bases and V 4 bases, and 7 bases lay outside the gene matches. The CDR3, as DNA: TGTGCCAGCAGTTCGGGACAGGGGTTTCGTGAGCAGTACTTC. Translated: CASSSGQGFREQYF.

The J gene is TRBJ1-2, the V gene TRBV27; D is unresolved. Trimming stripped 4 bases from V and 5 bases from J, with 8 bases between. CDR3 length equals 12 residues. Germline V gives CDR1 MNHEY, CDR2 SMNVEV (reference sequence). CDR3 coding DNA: TGTGCCAGCAGTTCTCGGGGTTATGGCTACACCTTC. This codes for CASSSRGYGYTF.

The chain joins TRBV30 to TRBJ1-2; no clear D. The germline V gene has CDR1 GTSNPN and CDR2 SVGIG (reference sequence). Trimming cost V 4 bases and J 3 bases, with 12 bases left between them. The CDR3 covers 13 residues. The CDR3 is CAWKWGLDYGYTF. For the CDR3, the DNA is TGTGCCTGGAAATGGGGTTTAGACTATGGCTACACCTTC.

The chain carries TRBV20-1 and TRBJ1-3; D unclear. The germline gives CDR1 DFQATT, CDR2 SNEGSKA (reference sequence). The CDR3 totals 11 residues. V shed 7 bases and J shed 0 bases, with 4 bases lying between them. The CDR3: CSVDSGNTIYF. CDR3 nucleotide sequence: TGCAGTGTAGACTCTGGAAACACCATATATTTT.

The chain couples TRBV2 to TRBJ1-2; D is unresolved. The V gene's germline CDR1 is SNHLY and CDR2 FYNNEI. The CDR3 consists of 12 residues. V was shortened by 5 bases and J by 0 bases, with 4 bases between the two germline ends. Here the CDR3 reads CASSSSNYGYTF. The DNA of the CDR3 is TGTGCCAGCAGTTCATCTAACTATGGCTACACCTTC.

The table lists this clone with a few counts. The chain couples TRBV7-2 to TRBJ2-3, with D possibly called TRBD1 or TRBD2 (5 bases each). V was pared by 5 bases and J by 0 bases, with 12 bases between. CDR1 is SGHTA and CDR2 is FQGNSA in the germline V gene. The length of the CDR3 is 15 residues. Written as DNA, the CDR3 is TGTGCCAGCAGCGTCTCAGGGAGTAGCACAGATACGCAGTATTTT. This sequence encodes CASSVSGSSTDTQYF.

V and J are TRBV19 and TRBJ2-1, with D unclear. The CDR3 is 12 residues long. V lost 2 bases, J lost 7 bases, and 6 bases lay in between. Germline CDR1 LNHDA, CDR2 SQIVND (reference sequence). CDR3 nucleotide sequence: TGTGCCAGTAGTATAAACGTGAATGAGCAGTTCTTC. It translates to CASSINVNEQFF.

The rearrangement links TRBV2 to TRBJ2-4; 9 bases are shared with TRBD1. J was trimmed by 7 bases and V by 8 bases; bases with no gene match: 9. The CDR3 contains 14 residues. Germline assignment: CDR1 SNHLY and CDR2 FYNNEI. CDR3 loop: CASALEQGANIQYF. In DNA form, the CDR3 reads TGTGCCAGCGCGCTCGAACAGGGGGCGAACATTCAGTACTTC.

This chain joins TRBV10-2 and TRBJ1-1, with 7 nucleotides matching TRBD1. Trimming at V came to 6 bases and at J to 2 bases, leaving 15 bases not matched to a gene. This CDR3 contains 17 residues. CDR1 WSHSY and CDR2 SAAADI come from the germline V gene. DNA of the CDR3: TGCGCCAGCAGGTTCGACCAGGGGGTGGCTCGTAACACTGAAGCTTTCTTT. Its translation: CASRFDQGVARNTEAFF.

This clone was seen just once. DNA of the CDR3: TGCAGCGTTGGTTCCGGAACCGGGGAGCTGTTTTTT. Amino acids: CSVGSGTGELFF. The gene calls are TRBV29-1 and TRBJ2-2, with D unclear. CDR1 is SQVTM and CDR2 is ANQGSEA in the germline V gene. The CDR3 has 12 residues. V was cut by 4 bases and J by 5 bases, with 8 bases left in between.

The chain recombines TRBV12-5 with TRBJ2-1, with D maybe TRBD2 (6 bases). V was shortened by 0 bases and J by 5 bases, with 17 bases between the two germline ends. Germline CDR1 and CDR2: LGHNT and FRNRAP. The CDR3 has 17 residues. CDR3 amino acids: CASGLVRSGSHHNEQFF. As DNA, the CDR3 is TGTGCTAGTGGTTTGGTACGTTCCGGGAGTCATCACAATGAGCAGTTCTTC.

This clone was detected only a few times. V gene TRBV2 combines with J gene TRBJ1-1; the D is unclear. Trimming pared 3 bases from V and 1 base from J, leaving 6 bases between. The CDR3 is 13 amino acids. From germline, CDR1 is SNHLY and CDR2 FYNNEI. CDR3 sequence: CASSERWNTEAFF. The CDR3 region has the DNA TGTGCCAGCAGTGAGCGGTGGAACACTGAAGCTTTCTTT.

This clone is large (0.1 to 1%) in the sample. The CDR3 protein is CASSLVSTSYEQYF. In DNA form, the CDR3 reads TGCGCCAGCAGCTTGGTTTCCACCTCCTACGAGCAGTACTTC. The V call is TRBV5-1, the J call TRBJ2-7; no definite D call. The CDR3 has 14 amino acids. The V and J ends lost 0 bases and 0 bases respectively, with 7 bases between them. Germline CDR1 SGHRS, CDR2 YFSETQ.

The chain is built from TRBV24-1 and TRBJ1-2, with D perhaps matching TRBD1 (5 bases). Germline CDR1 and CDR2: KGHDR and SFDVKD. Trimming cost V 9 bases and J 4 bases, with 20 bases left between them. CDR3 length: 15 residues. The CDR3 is CATVKRDGQIYGYTF. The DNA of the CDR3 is TGTGCCACCGTTAAGAGGGACGGCCAGATCTATGGCTACACCTTC.

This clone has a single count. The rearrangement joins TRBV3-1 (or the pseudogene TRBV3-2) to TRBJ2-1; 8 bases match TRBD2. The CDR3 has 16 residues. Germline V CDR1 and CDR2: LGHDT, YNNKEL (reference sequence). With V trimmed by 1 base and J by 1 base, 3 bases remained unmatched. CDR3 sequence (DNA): TGTGCCAGCAGCCAAGGGTCTAGCGGGTCCTACAATGAGCAGTTCTTC. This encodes CASSQGSSGSYNEQFF.

The CDR3 coding sequence is TGTGCCCTCAGGTCGACGGGATTCACAGATACGCAGTATTTT. This sequence encodes CALRSTGFTDTQYF. V is TRBV2 and J is TRBJ2-3; perhaps TRBD2 as D (5 bases). The germline gives CDR1 SNHLY, CDR2 FYNNEI. This CDR3 is 14 amino acids long. V was trimmed by 11 bases and J by 2 bases, leaving 17 bases between them.

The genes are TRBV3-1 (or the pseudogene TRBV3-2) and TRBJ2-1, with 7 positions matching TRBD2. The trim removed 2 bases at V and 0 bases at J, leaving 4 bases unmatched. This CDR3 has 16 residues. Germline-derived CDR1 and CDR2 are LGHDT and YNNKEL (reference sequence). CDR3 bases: TGTGCCAGCAGCCAATCCGGGGGGAGCTCCTACAATGAGCAGTTCTTC. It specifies CASSQSGGSSYNEQFF.

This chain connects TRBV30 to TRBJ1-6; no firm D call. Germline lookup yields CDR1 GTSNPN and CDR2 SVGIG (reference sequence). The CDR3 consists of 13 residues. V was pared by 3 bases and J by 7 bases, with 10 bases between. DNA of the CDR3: TGTGCCTGGAGAGCCAGGCCAAATTCACCCCTCCACTTT. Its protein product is CAWRARPNSPLHF.

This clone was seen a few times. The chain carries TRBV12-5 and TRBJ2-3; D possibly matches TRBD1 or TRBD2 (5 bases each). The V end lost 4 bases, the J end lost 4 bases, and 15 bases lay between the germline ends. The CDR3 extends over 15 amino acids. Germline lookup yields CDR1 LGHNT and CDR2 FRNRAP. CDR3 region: CASGSQLGTADTQYF. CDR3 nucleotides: TGTGCTAGTGGTTCACAACTTGGGACCGCAGATACGCAGTATTTT.

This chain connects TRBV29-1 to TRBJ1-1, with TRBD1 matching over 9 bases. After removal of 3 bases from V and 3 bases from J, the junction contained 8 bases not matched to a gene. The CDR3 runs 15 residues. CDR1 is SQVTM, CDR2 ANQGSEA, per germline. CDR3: CSVDSRQGEDTEAFF. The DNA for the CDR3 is TGCAGCGTTGATTCGAGACAGGGGGAGGACACTGAAGCTTTCTTT.

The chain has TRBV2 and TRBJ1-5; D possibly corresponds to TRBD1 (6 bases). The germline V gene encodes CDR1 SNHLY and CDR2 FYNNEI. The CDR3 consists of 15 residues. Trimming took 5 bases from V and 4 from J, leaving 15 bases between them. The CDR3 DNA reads TGTGCCAGCAGTCGGGGGCAGGGGTTTAATCAGCCCCAGCATTTT. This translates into CASSRGQGFNQPQHF.

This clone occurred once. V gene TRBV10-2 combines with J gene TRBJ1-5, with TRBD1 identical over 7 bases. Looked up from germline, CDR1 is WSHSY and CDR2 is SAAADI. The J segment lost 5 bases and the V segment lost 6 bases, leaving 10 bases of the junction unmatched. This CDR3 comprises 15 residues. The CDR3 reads CASREGQDDYQPQHF. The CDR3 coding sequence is TGCGCCAGCAGAGAAGGACAGGACGATTATCAGCCCCAGCATTTT.